Listed below are T cell receptor beta chains from one sample, sequenced in a study of blood T cell repertoires in COVID-19. Some clones are missing from TCRdb's copy, which holds only in-frame ones; the method was immunoSEQ multiplex PCR. This table has more than 150,000 clones, approximately 91% appearing once. Source material: peripheral blood. The receptors shown here come from a woman in her seventies with acute or convalescent COVID-19. The CDR3 runs from the conserved cysteine through the conserved F or W. The D gene is left open where the match is weak. Clone size, where shown, is once, few, many, or a class for clones that have expanded.

clone_size j_call v_call d_call cdr3_length cdr3_aa cdr3_nt
few TRBJ1-6 TRBV3-1/TRBV3-2 TRBD1 15 CASSLFGTGDSPLHF TGTGCCAGCAGCCTATTCGGGACAGGGGATTCACCCCTCCACTTT
once TRBJ2-2 TRBV2 TRBD1 12 CASNRGLGELFF TGTGCCAGCAACAGGGGGTTAGGGGAGCTGTTTTTT
few TRBJ2-2 TRBV11-3 - 16 CASSLRGSSNTGELFF TGTGCCAGCAGCTTAAGGGGTAGCTCGAACACCGGGGAGCTGTTTTTT
- TRBJ2-7 TRBV7-9 - 14 CASGGEGGPREQYF TGTGCCAGCGGCGGGGAAGGGGGCCCCCGCGAGCAGTACTTC
- TRBJ1-5 TRBV6-4 TRBD1 19 CASSDSGKGTVLSNQPQHF TGTGCCAGCAGTGACTCGGGGAAAGGGACAGTCCTTAGCAATCAGCCCCAGCATTTT
- TRBJ1-5 TRBV19 - 14 CASSISSYNQPQHF TGTGCCAGTAGTATTAGCAGTTACAATCAGCCCCAGCATTTT
- TRBJ1-1 TRBV18 TRBD1 15 CASSPNRQGTVEAFF TGTGCCAGCTCACCTAATAGACAGGGAACAGTTGAAGCTTTCTTT
few TRBJ1-4 TRBV28 - 16 CASSSASGGSNEKLFF TGTGCCAGCAGCTCAGCTTCCGGGGGAAGTAACGAAAAACTGTTTTTT
once TRBJ1-2 TRBV5-1 TRBD1 18 CASSPHTDRARSNYGYTF TGCGCCAGCAGCCCCCACACGGACAGGGCACGATCCAACTATGGCTACACCTTC
- TRBJ2-6 TRBV6-5 - 14 CASSQISGANVLTF TGTGCCAGCAGTCAAATCTCTGGGGCCAACGTCCTGACTTTC
- TRBJ2-3 TRBV7-8 - 15 CASSLQLALTDTQYF TGTGCCAGCAGCTTACAGCTAGCACTCACAGATACGCAGTATTTT
- TRBJ2-5 TRBV7-9 - 12 CASTDPRETQYF TGTGCCAGCACCGACCCGAGGGAGACCCAGTACTTC
- TRBJ1-3 TRBV6-5 - 12 CASQGAGNTIYF TGTGCCAGCCAGGGCGCTGGAAACACCATATATTTT
- TRBJ2-5 TRBV2 TRBD2 15 CASSEAGGLQETQYF TGTGCCAGCAGTGAAGCGGGGGGACTACAAGAGACCCAGTACTTC
- TRBJ2-5 TRBV10-3 - 10 CAIGAETQYF TGTGCCATCGGAGCTGAGACCCAGTACTTC
- TRBJ1-6 TRBV6-5 - 13 CASSQVTGLLLHF TGTGCCAGCAGTCAGGTGACAGGACTCCTTCTCCACTTT
once TRBJ1-1 TRBV7-8 - 16 CASSFKRRTMNTEAFF TGTGCCAGCAGCTTTAAGCGGAGAACGATGAACACTGAAGCTTTCTTT
few TRBJ2-1 TRBV28 TRBD2 14 CASRSSGGAREQFF TGTGCCAGCAGAAGTAGCGGGGGGGCTCGGGAGCAGTTCTTC
- TRBJ2-2 TRBV6-5 - 16 CASSSSGTGGTGELFF TGTGCCAGCAGTTCGAGCGGGACAGGTGGCACCGGGGAGCTGTTTTTT
once TRBJ2-1 TRBV4-3 - 16 CASSQVWSAEGDEQFF TGCGCCAGCAGCCAAGTATGGTCCGCTGAGGGGGATGAGCAGTTCTTC
- TRBJ1-5 TRBV5-1 - 16 CASSQGTADSNQPQHF TGCGCCAGCAGCCAAGGGACTGCCGATAGCAATCAGCCCCAGCATTTT
- TRBJ1-4 TRBV7-9 - 15 CASSLGQVQDEKLFF TGTGCCAGCAGCCTTGGACAAGTTCAGGATGAAAAACTGTTTTTT
- TRBJ2-5 TRBV11-2 - 15 CASRTGTLEQETQYF TGTGCCAGCAGGACCGGGACACTTGAACAAGAGACCCAGTACTTC
- TRBJ1-6 TRBV2 - 14 CASRRDLANSPLHF TGTGCCAGCAGGCGGGACCTCGCTAATTCACCCCTCCACTTT
- TRBJ2-5 TRBV19 TRBD2 14 CASRSGGVQETQYF TGTGCCAGTAGAAGCGGGGGAGTTCAGGAGACCCAGTACTTC
once TRBJ2-7 TRBV19 - 16 CASSEPGRGARFGQYF TGTGCCAGTAGCGAACCGGGCAGGGGCGCGCGGTTCGGGCAGTACTTC
- TRBJ1-5 TRBV12-3/TRBV12-4 - 13 CASSQGIQQPQHF TGTGCCAGCAGTCAGGGTATACAGCAGCCCCAGCATTTT
few TRBJ1-2 TRBV24-1 - 13 CATSTGTSYGYTF TGTGCCACCAGCACAGGGACGAGCTATGGCTACACCTTC
- TRBJ1-6 TRBV6-6 - 15 CASSYSSQGISPLHF TGTGCCAGCAGTTACTCGAGTCAGGGAATTTCACCCCTCCACTTT
once TRBJ1-5 TRBV27 TRBD1 13 CASSLRGGQPQHF TGTGCCAGCAGTTTAAGAGGGGGCCAGCCCCAGCATTTT
- TRBJ2-3 TRBV9 - 15 CASSVGGGSTDTQYF TGTGCCAGCAGCGTAGGAGGGGGAAGCACAGATACGCAGTATTTT